The 29 T cell receptor beta chains reported below all come from one sample, sequenced in a study of T cell responses to AZD1222 COVID-19 vaccine. Profiled with immunoSEQ multiplex PCR; TCRdb holds only in-frame clones, not every one. The sample holds about 93,000 clones; around 92% are singletons and the top ten take 2.8%. Sequenced here: peripheral blood, sampled on day 0 of MenACWY control vaccination. The receptor source for this set is an adult in good health.

The chain uses TRBV4-1 and TRBJ2-1; 16 bases line up with TRBD2. V lost 0 bases and J lost 8; bases outside the gene matches: 10. The CDR3 length is 19 residues. CDR1 is MGHRA, CDR2 YSYEKL, per germline. This CDR3 is CASSQDGEGLAGGPDEQFF. The CDR3 nucleotides read TGCGCCAGCAGCCAAGACGGGGAGGGACTAGCGGGGGGGCCCGATGAGCAGTTCTTC.

This rearrangement joins TRBV5-1 to TRBJ2-3; 12 bases fit TRBD2. There are 18 residues in the CDR3. After removal of 3 bases from V and 3 bases from J, the junction contained 11 bases not matched to a gene. CDR1 and CDR2 (germline): SGHRS, YFSETQ. The CDR3 reads CASSYRTSGGPDTDTQYF. The CDR3 nucleotides read TGCGCCAGCAGCTACCGAACTAGCGGGGGGCCGGATACAGATACGCAGTATTTT.

V and J are TRBV12-3 or TRBV12-4 and TRBJ2-5; no reliable D call. Trimming removed 2 bases at V and 8 bases at J, with 12 bases between. This CDR3 has 13 amino acids. The CDR3 is CASSLQASPTQYF. CDR3 in DNA: TGTGCCAGCAGTTTACAGGCTAGTCCCACCCAGTACTTC.

The chain combines TRBV6-5 with TRBJ1-2; TRBD1 matches 7 bases. The CDR3 length is 14 residues. CDR1 and CDR2 from the germline V gene are MNHEY and SVGAGI. V gave up 5 bases and J gave up 3 bases; unmatched junction bases: 6. The CDR3 spells CASSPWDSHYGYTF. In DNA form, the CDR3 reads TGTGCCAGCAGTCCTTGGGACAGCCACTATGGCTACACCTTC.

This clone was detected only once. The chain has TRBV19 and TRBJ2-7; 11 bases are shared with TRBD1. In germline, CDR1 is LNHDA, CDR2 SQIVND (reference sequence). Unmatched junction bases numbered 7, after V lost 2 bases and J lost 7 bases. The CDR3 extends over 15 amino acids. CDR3 in DNA: TGTGCCAGTAGTATAAGGGGACAGGGGGAAGGAGAGCAGTACTTC. The encoded protein is CASSIRGQGEGEQYF. Filled out from reference TRBV19 and TRBJ2-7, the complete variable domain reads DGGITQSPKYLFRKEGQNVTLSCEQNLNHDAMYWYRQDPGQGLRLIYYSQIVNDFQKGDIAEGYSVSREKKESFPLTVTSAQKNPTAFYLCASSIRGQGEGEQYFGPGTRLTVT.

The V call is TRBV28, the J call TRBJ2-1; D perhaps matches TRBD1 (5 bases). This CDR3 is 14 amino acids long. V lost 4 bases to trimming and J lost 7 bases, with 14 bases between them. Germline V gene sequence: CDR1 MDHEN, CDR2 SYDVKM. CDR3 coding DNA: TGTGCCAGCAGTTCCACTCCCGACAGTAATGAGCAGTTCTTC. It specifies CASSSTPDSNEQFF.

In this sample, this clone turned up once. The V call is TRBV4-3, the J call TRBJ1-1; a possible D gene is TRBD1 (5 bases). Germline V gives CDR1 LGHNA, CDR2 YSLEER. The length of the CDR3 is 13 residues. Trimming left V 3 bases short and J 1 base short, with 6 bases between. The CDR3 reads CASSQTENTEAFF. CDR3 sequence (DNA): TGCGCCAGCAGCCAGACAGAGAACACTGAAGCTTTCTTT.

J is TRBJ1-2 and V is TRBV5-4; a weak D match, TRBD1 (6 bases). Germline lookup yields CDR1 SGHNT and CDR2 YYREEE (reference sequence). The CDR3 has 13 residues. V was clipped by 4 bases and J by 2 bases, with 9 bases between them. The CDR3 sequence is CASSAGQNYGYTF. CDR3 DNA sequence: TGTGCCAGCAGCGCCGGACAGAACTATGGCTACACCTTC.

This clone was seen just once. The rearrangement uses TRBV11-2 and TRBJ2-3; TRBD1 is a possible D gene (6 bases). V was pared by 7 bases and J by 2 bases, with 22 bases between. The CDR3 length is 17 residues. CDR1 and CDR2 (germline): SGHAT, FQNNGV. The CDR3: CASTENTPGHFTDTQYF. The CDR3 nucleotides read TGTGCCAGCACCGAAAATACGCCGGGACATTTCACAGATACGCAGTATTTT.

The chain combines TRBV4-1 with TRBJ1-3; D uncertain. In germline, CDR1 is MGHRA, CDR2 YSYEKL. V lost 4 bases, J lost 0 bases, and 10 bases lay in between. This CDR3 is built from 15 residues. CDR3 bases: TGCGCCAGCAGCCGCTCAGTTATCTCTGGAAACACCATATATTTT. It codes for CASSRSVISGNTIYF.

This clone was detected only once. The rearrangement uses TRBV18 and TRBJ1-5; D might be TRBD1 (6 bases). CDR3 length: 16 residues. Trimming removed 3 bases from V and 2 bases from J, with 14 bases in between. Germline V lookup: CDR1 KGHSH, CDR2 LQKENI. CDR3 amino acids: CASSPEGGGGNQPQHF. The CDR3 DNA follows: TGTGCCAGCTCACCCGAGGGAGGGGGGGGCAATCAGCCCCAGCATTTT.

DNA of the CDR3: TGTGCCAGCAGTTCCCGGGGAGGGAATTCGGGCAATCAGCCCCAGCATTTT. This translates into CASSSRGGNSGNQPQHF. V is TRBV6-2 or TRBV6-3 and J is TRBJ1-5; D remains ambiguous. Germline-derived CDR1 and CDR2 are MNHEY and SVGEGT. V was cut by 4 bases and J by 2 bases, with 18 bases left in between. The CDR3 contains 17 residues.

This rearrangement joins TRBV6-6 to TRBJ1-5; TRBD1 is a possible D gene (5 bases). Trimming left V 0 bases short and J 9 bases short, with 12 bases between. In germline, CDR1 is MNHNY, CDR2 SVGAGI (reference sequence). The CDR3 sequence is 14 residues long. The CDR3 spells CASSYSGGGGPQHF. DNA of the CDR3: TGTGCCAGCAGTTACTCCGGGGGAGGTGGGCCCCAGCATTTT.

This chain uses TRBV6-2 or TRBV6-3 with TRBJ2-1; D is unresolved. Trimming stripped 5 bases from V and 0 bases from J, with 8 bases between. The CDR3 is made up of 14 amino acids. Germline CDR1 is MNHEY and CDR2 is SVGEGT. The CDR3 DNA follows: TGTGCCAGCAGTGGGGAAGACTCCTACAATGAGCAGTTCTTC. Protein product: CASSGEDSYNEQFF.

The chain joins TRBV2 to TRBJ2-7; D unclear. V was cut by 4 bases and J by 0 bases, with 22 bases left in between. The germline CDR1 and CDR2 sequences are SNHLY and FYNNEI. The CDR3 spans 18 residues. This chain's CDR3 is CASSVGQRPIPLSYEQYF. In DNA, the CDR3 is TGTGCCAGCAGTGTCGGCCAAAGGCCAATCCCCCTCTCCTACGAGCAGTACTTC.

The chain carries TRBV12-5 and TRBJ2-2; D is uncertain. Trimming removed 6 bases at V and 0 bases at J, with 8 bases between. The CDR3 loop spans 14 amino acids. In germline, CDR1 is LGHNT, CDR2 FRNRAP. CDR3 sequence: CASGGRPNTGELFF. The CDR3 bases are TGTGCTAGTGGCGGCCGGCCGAACACCGGGGAGCTGTTTTTT.

This rearrangement joins TRBV5-1 to TRBJ1-5; D is undetermined. This CDR3 spans 15 amino acids. Germline V gene data show CDR1 as SGHRS and CDR2 as YFSETQ. Trimming cost V 2 bases and J 0 bases, with 9 bases left between them. The CDR3 bases are TGCGCCAGCAGCTTTGGAGGGCATAGCAATCAGCCCCAGCATTTT. Translated: CASSFGGHSNQPQHF.

The chain employs TRBV5-1 and TRBJ1-1; D unresolved. This CDR3 is built from 16 residues. Germline V gene data show CDR1 as SGHRS and CDR2 as YFSETQ. Trimming took off 0 bases at V and 0 bases at J, with 12 bases between the two ends. The CDR3 sequence: CASSLAKGGMNTEAFF. The CDR3 DNA follows: TGCGCCAGCAGCTTGGCAAAGGGTGGCATGAACACTGAAGCTTTCTTT.

The table lists this clone with a few counts. The chain carries TRBV18 and TRBJ1-1; no clear D gene. V lost 6 bases to trimming and J lost 1 base, with 9 bases between them. CDR1 KGHSH and CDR2 LQKENI come from the germline V gene. The CDR3 runs to 13 residues. DNA for the CDR3: TGTGCCAGCTCCCGGACGGAGAACACTGAAGCTTTCTTT. This sequence encodes CASSRTENTEAFF.

The V and J genes are TRBV18 and TRBJ2-5; 10 nucleotides align to TRBD1. Germline CDR1 is KGHSH and CDR2 is LQKENI. The CDR3 sequence is 15 residues long. V was clipped by 3 bases and J by 4 bases; unmatched bases: 5. Here the CDR3 reads CASSPQTGGGETQYF. DNA for the CDR3: TGTGCCAGCTCACCCCAGACAGGGGGCGGAGAGACCCAGTACTTC.

This chain uses TRBV6-5 with TRBJ1-2, with TRBD1 matching over 7 bases. Germline V CDR1 and CDR2: MNHEY, SVGAGI. V gave up 6 bases and J gave up 3 bases; unmatched junction bases: 7. The CDR3 has 14 residues. CDR3 coding DNA: TGTGCCAGCAGCTCGACAGGGCTCCACTATGGCTACACCTTC. The encoded protein is CASSSTGLHYGYTF.

The chain couples TRBV6-5 to TRBJ1-2; D gene uncertain. The CDR3 extends over 12 amino acids. The V end lost 6 bases, the J end lost 13 bases, and 18 bases lay between the germline ends. Germline CDR1 is MNHEY and CDR2 is SVGAGI. CDR3 protein: CASRQGGGVLTF. In DNA form, the CDR3 reads TGTGCCAGCAGACAAGGAGGCGGGGTGCTCACCTTC.

This rearrangement joins TRBV7-3 to TRBJ2-3; possible D gene TRBD2, 6 bases. The CDR3 contains 17 residues. V was trimmed by 4 bases and J by 4 bases, leaving 21 bases between them. The germline V gene has CDR1 SGHTA and CDR2 FQGTGA. CDR3 sequence (DNA): TGTGCCAGCAGCTACGTCTTGACACTAGGGGAGGCAGATACGCAGTATTTT. This translates into CASSYVLTLGEADTQYF. Filled out from reference TRBV7-3 and TRBJ2-3, the complete variable domain reads GAGVSQTPSNKVTEKGKYVELRCDPISGHTALYWYRQSLGQGPEFLIYFQGTGAADDSGLPNDRFFAVRPEGSVSTLKIQRTERGDSAVYLCASSYVLTLGEADTQYFGPGTRLTVL.

V is TRBV25-1 and J is TRBJ1-2; possibly TRBD1 for D (5 bases). V was shortened by 5 bases and J by 8 bases, with 9 bases between the two germline ends. Germline V gene sequence: CDR1 MGHDK, CDR2 SYGVNS. This CDR3 comprises 11 residues. CDR3 protein: CASSWGTGYTF. CDR3 DNA: TGTGCCAGCAGTTGGGGGACCGGCTACACCTTC.

The V gene is TRBV6-4, the J gene TRBJ1-1; possibly TRBD1 for D (6 bases). Germline CDR1 reads MRHNA; CDR2 reads SNTAGT. This CDR3 comprises 13 residues. V was shortened by 5 bases and J by 0 bases, with 7 bases between the two germline ends. CDR3 bases: TGTGCCAGCAGTCGGGACATGAACACTGAAGCTTTCTTT. Translating it yields CASSRDMNTEAFF.

This clone appeared once. The rearrangement uses TRBV5-4 and TRBJ1-2; unclear D gene. Between the trimmed V and J ends, which lost 6 bases and 6 bases, there was a span of 15 bases. Germline lookup yields CDR1 SGHNT and CDR2 YYREEE (reference sequence). The CDR3 consists of 13 residues. CDR3 sequence (DNA): TGTGCCAGCACCCGAAACCCCGTGAATGGCTACACCTTC. Translated: CASTRNPVNGYTF. The full variable domain, its missing parts supplied by reference TRBV5-4 and TRBJ1-2, is ETGVTQSPTHLIKTRGQQVTLRCSSQSGHNTVSWYQQALGQGPQFIFQYYREEENGRGNFPPRFSGLQFPNYSSELNVNALELDDSALYLCASTRNPVNGYTFGSGTRLTVV.

This rearrangement joins TRBV10-1 to TRBJ2-2, with D unresolved. The V end was cut by 5 bases, the J end by 7 bases, with 11 bases between. The CDR3 has 13 amino acids. Germline V gene data show CDR1 as WNHNN and CDR2 as SYGVQD (reference sequence). The CDR3 DNA follows: TGCGCCAGCAGTCCTATAATTGGCGGGGAGCTGTTTTTT. As protein: CASSPIIGGELFF.

CDR3 region: CASSDRFKTQYF. The CDR3 nucleotides are TGTGCCAGCAGCGACAGGTTTAAGACCCAGTACTTC. The chain carries TRBV3-1 (or the pseudogene TRBV3-2) and TRBJ2-5, with D possibly TRBD1 on 6 matching bases. Trimming cost V 5 bases and J 6 bases, with 10 bases left between them. This CDR3 region has 12 residues. Germline V CDR1 and CDR2: LGHDT, YNNKEL (reference sequence).

The chain joins TRBV6-5 to TRBJ1-4, with D perhaps TRBD1 (6 bases). V was pared by 2 bases and J by 8 bases, with 9 bases between. Germline CDR1 reads MNHEY; CDR2 reads SVGAGI. The CDR3 sequence is 13 residues long. The CDR3 DNA follows: TGTGCCAGCAGTTACGCGGACAGAGAAAAACTGTTTTTT. Residues: CASSYADREKLFF.